This TCR beta chain was retrieved from a study of identical twins. A template switching step contributed a universal primer site, while unique molecular identifiers were present in the cDNA. TCRdb called the 5' RACE reads again in MiXCR, with one record for every CDR3 protein. The sample includes a few hundred thousand distinct CDR3 sequences, over 8.5% seen only once; the top ten take roughly 3%. The length of the CDR3 is 17 residues. V gave up 0 bases and J gave up 5 bases; unmatched junction bases: 10. Looked up from germline, CDR1 is LGHNA and CDR2 is YSLEER. Study-level findings and limits: Weaker excess sharing between twins was seen in beta out-of-frame sequences. Cross-sectional statistics, not tracking of the same donors, supported the conclusions.

Concerning this clonotype: The antigen remains unidentified.

Healthy Caucasians provided all donations. In addition, the sample was reused for a study of yellow fever vaccine responses in identical twins.

The material sequenced was PBMCs. This clonotype originated in a woman in her late teens or twenties in good health. The chain recombines TRBV4-3 with TRBJ2-7; 10 positions match TRBD2. This CDR3 reads CASSQERFLAGEDEQYF. Written as DNA, the CDR3 is TGCGCCAGCAGCCAAGAGAGATTTCTAGCGGGAGAAGACGAGCAGTACTTC.